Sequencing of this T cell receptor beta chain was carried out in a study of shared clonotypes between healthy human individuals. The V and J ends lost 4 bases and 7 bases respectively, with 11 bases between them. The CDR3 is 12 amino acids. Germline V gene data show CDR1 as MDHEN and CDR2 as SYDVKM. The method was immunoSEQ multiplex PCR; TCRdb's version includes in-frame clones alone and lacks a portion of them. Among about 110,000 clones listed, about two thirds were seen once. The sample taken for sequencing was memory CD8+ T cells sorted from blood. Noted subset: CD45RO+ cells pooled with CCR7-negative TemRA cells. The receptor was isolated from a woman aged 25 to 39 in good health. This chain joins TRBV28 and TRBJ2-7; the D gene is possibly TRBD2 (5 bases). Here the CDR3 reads CASSWASPEQYF. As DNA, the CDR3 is TGTGCCAGCAGTTGGGCTAGCCCGGAGCAGTACTTC.